This paragraph reports one T cell receptor beta chain. Its antigen is undetermined. The sample is drawn from a study of T cell responses to AZD1222 COVID-19 vaccine. Points from the study as a whole: Increased Spike-specific TCR breadth and depth were observed after two AZD1222 doses. Regions 160-218 and 743-854 dominated among vaccine-associated CD4 TCRs spanning spike.

Clones were sequenced by immunoSEQ multiplex PCR, and TCRdb holds only the in-frame ones, with some missing. Altogether under 130,000 clones are present, about 81% being singletons, with the ten largest covering 4.5% to 6%. From germline, CDR1 is SGHTA and CDR2 FQGNSA. V dropped 4 bases and J dropped 3 bases, with 16 bases sitting between them. This CDR3 has 15 residues. Sequenced here: peripheral blood, sampled on day 0 of AZD1222 vaccination. This TCR derives from an adult in good health. The V gene is TRBV7-2, the J gene TRBJ2-7, with unresolved D. The CDR3 protein is CASSSAPDADYEQYF. CDR3 sequence (DNA): TGTGCCAGCAGCTCAGCGCCCGACGCCGACTACGAGCAGTACTTC.